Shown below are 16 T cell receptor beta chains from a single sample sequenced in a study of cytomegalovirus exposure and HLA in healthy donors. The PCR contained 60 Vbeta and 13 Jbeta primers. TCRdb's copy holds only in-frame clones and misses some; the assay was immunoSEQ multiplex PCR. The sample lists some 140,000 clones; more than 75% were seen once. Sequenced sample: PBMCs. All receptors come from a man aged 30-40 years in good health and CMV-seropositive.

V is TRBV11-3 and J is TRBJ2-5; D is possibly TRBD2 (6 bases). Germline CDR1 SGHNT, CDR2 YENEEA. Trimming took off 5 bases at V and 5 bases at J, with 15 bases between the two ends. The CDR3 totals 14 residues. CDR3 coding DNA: TGTGCCAGCAGCCCCCGCGCGGGGCGCGAGACCCAGTACTTC. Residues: CASSPRAGRETQYF. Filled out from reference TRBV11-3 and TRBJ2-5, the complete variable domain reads EAGVVQSPRYKIIEKKQPVAFWCNPISGHNTLYWYLQNLGQGPELLIRYENEEAVDDSQLPKDRFSAERLKGVDSTLKIQPAELGDSAVYLCASSPRAGRETQYFGPGTRLLVL.

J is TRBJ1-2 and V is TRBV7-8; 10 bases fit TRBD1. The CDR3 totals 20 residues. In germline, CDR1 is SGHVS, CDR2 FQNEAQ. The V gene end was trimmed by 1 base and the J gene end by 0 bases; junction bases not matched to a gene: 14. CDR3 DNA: TGTGCCAGCAGCTTAGAGGGTTGGGGACAGGGGTCGTCCCCTAACTATGGCTACACCTTC. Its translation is CASSLEGWGQGSSPNYGYTF.

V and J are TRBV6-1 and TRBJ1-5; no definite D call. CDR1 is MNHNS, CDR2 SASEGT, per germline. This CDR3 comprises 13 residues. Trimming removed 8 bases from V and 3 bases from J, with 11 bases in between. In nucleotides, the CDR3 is TGTGCCAGCCGGGCGGGATCCAATCAGCCCCAGCATTTT. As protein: CASRAGSNQPQHF.

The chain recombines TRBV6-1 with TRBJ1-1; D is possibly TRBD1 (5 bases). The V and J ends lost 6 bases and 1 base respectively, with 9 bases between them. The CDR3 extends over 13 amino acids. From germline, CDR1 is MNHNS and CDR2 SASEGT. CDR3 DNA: TGTGCCAGCAGCGCCCAGGGGAACACTGAAGCTTTCTTT. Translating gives CASSAQGNTEAFF.

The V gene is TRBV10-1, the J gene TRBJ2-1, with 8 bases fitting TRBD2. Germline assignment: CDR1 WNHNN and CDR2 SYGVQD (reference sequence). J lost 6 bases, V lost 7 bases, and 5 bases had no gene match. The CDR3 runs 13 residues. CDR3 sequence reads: CASTDSGINEQFF. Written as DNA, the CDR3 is TGCGCCAGCACCGATAGCGGGATCAATGAGCAGTTCTTC.

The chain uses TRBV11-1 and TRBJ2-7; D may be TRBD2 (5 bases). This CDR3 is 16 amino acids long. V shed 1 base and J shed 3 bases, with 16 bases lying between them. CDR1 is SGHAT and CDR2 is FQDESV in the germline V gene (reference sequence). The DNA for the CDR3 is TGTGCCAGCAGCTTAGTTGAGGGCCCCGGGCACTACGAGCAGTACTTC. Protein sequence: CASSLVEGPGHYEQYF.

DNA of the CDR3: TGTGCCAGCAGCGTGACTAGCGGGAGTCACAATGAGCAGTTCTTC. It encodes CASSVTSGSHNEQFF. This chain links TRBV7-2 with TRBJ2-1; 12 bases align to TRBD2. Germline-derived CDR1 and CDR2 are SGHTA and FQGNSA. V lost 5 bases to trimming and J lost 5 bases; unmatched junction nucleotides: 4. The CDR3 contains 15 residues. The full variable domain, rest sourced from reference TRBV7-2 and TRBJ2-1, is GAGVSQSPSNKVTEKGKDVELRCDPISGHTALYWYRQSLGQGLEFLIYFQGNSAPDKSGLPSDRFSAERTGGSVSTLTIQRTQQEDSAVYLCASSVTSGSHNEQFFGPGTRLTVL.

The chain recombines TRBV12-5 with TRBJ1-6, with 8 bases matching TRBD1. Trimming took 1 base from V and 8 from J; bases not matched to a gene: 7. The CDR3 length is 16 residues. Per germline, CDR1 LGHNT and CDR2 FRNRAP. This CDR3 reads CASGLDRTGLDSPLHF. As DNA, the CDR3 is TGTGCTAGTGGTTTGGACCGGACAGGGTTGGATTCACCCCTCCACTTT.

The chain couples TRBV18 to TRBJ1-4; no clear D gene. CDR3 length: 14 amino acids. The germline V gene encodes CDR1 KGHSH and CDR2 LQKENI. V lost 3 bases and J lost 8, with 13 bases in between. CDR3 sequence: CASSPSGVGEKLFF. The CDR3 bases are TGTGCCAGCTCACCCTCTGGAGTCGGGGAAAAACTGTTTTTT.

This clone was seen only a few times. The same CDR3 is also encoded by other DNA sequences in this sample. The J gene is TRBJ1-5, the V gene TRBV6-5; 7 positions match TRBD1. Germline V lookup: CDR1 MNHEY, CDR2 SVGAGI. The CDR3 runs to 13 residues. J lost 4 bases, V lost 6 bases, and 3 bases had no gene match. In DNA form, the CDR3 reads TGTGCCAGCAGAGCAGGGGGTAATCAGCCCCAGCATTTT. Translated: CASRAGGNQPQHF.

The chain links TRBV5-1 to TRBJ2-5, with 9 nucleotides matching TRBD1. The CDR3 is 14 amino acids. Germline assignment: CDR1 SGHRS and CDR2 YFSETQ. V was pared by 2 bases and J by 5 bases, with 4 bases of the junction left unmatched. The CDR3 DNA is TGCGCCAGCAGCTTTAACAGGGGGCCGGAGACCCAGTACTTC. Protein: CASSFNRGPETQYF.

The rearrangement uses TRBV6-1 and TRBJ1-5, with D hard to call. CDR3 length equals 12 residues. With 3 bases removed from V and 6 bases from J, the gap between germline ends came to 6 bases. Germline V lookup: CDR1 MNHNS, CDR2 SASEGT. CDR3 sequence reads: CASSDEGQPQHF. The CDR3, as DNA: TGTGCCAGCAGTGATGAGGGTCAGCCCCAGCATTTT.

CDR3 region: CASSFSGGAYEQYF. The CDR3, as DNA: TGTGCCAGCAGCTTTTCGGGAGGGGCCTACGAGCAGTACTTC. The chain recombines TRBV7-6 with TRBJ2-7; 8 bases line up with TRBD2. The V gene's germline CDR1 is SGHVS and CDR2 FNYEAQ. V lost 3 bases to trimming and J lost 2 bases; unmatched junction nucleotides: 3. The CDR3 is made up of 14 amino acids.

DNA for the CDR3: TGTGCCAGCAGTTCTCTGACCAGGGGAGCGTCGAATGGCTACACCTTC. It specifies CASSSLTRGASNGYTF. The chain couples TRBV9 to TRBJ1-2; D is perhaps TRBD1 (6 bases). V lost 5 bases, J lost 6 bases, and 23 bases lay in between. CDR1 is SGDLS and CDR2 is YYNGEE in the germline V gene. This CDR3 comprises 16 residues.

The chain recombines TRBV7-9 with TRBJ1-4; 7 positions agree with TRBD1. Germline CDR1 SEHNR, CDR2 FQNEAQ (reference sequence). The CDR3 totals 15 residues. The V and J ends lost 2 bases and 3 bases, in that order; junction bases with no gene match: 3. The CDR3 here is CASSLPQGANEKLFF. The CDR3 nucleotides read TGTGCCAGCAGCTTACCTCAGGGGGCTAATGAAAAACTGTTTTTT.

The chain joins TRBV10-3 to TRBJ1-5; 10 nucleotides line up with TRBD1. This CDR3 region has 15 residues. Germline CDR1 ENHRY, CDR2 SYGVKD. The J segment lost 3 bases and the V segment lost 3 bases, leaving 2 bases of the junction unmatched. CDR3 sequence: CAISEGTGANQPQHF. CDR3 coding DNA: TGTGCCATCAGTGAAGGGACAGGGGCCAATCAGCCCCAGCATTTT.